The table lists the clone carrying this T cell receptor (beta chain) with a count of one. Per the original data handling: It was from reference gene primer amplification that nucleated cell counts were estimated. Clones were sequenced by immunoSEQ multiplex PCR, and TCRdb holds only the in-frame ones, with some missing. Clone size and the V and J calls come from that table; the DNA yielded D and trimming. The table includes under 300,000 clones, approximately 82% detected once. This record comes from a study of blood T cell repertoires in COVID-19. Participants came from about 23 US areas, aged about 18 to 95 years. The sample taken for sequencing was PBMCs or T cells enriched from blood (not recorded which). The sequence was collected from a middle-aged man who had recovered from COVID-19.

The CDR3 bases are TGTGCCAGCAGTCCCGGGACCGCCATGGGGGGGCAGTTCTTC. Its protein product is CASSPGTAMGGQFF. The chain carries TRBV3-1 (or the pseudogene TRBV3-2) and TRBJ2-1, with D perhaps matching TRBD2 (6 bases). CDR1 and CDR2 (germline): LGHDT, YNNKEL (reference sequence). This CDR3 has 14 amino acids. The V end was cut by 6 bases, the J end by 12 bases, with 21 bases between.